The source of this TCR beta chain is a study of T cell responses to AZD1222 COVID-19 vaccine. Study-wide results and limits: CD4 TCRs covered the whole spike, strongest at regions 160-218 and 743-854. The study found Spike-specific TCR breadth and depth rose after two AZD1222 doses.

The assay was immunoSEQ multiplex PCR, and TCRdb's table has in-frame clones only and misses some. The repertoire consists of about 160,000 clones, with about nine tenths occurring once and the leading ten covering around 5.5%. The germline V and J ends were trimmed by 7 bases and 5 bases, with 17 bases remaining between them. The CDR3 consists of 15 residues. Germline V CDR1 and CDR2: SEHNR, FQNEAQ (reference sequence). Worth noting for this clone: Its target is not known.

The specimen was peripheral blood, collected on day 0 of AZD1222 vaccination. This chain joins TRBV7-9 and TRBJ1-4; D ambiguous. This clonotype was sampled from an adult in good health. CDR3 sequence: CASIVAGPSNEKLFF. CDR3 nucleotides: TGTGCCAGCATCGTAGCGGGCCCCTCGAATGAAAAACTGTTTTTT. Drawing the rest from reference TRBV7-9 and TRBJ1-4, the complete variable domain is DTGVSQNPRHKITKRGQNVTFRCDPISEHNRLYWYRQTLGQGPEFLTYFQNEAQLEKSRLLSDRFSAERPKGSFSTLEIQRTEQGDSAMYLCASIVAGPSNEKLFFGSGTQLSVL.